A single T cell receptor beta chain is shown here with its context. The sample is drawn from a study of blood T cell repertoires in COVID-19. Study in general: PBMCs, B-cell-depleted T cells, or T cells were the source of the cDNA or gDNA that made up the material.

Method: immunoSEQ multiplex PCR; TCRdb's copy keeps in-frame clones and lacks some. In the table there are under 200,000 clones, less than 85% of which are singletons. V lost 1 base, J lost 14 bases, and 16 bases stayed unmatched. The CDR3 runs 17 residues. Per the germline V gene, CDR1 is LGHDT and CDR2 is YNNKEL (reference sequence). All enrollees were roughly 18 to 90 years old and from approximately 25 US areas. Cohorts were determined from participant-reported clinical history. The TCR was taken from a woman aged 55-69 years with acute COVID-19. Material: PBMCs or T cells enriched from blood (not recorded which). The V call is TRBV3-1 (or the pseudogene TRBV3-2), the J call TRBJ2-1, with TRBD2 identical over 11 bases. CDR3 nucleotide sequence: TGTGCCAGCAGCCAAGCGACCGGGACTAGCGGCTTCGGTGGGAAGTTCTTC. Translating gives CASSQATGTSGFGGKFF.